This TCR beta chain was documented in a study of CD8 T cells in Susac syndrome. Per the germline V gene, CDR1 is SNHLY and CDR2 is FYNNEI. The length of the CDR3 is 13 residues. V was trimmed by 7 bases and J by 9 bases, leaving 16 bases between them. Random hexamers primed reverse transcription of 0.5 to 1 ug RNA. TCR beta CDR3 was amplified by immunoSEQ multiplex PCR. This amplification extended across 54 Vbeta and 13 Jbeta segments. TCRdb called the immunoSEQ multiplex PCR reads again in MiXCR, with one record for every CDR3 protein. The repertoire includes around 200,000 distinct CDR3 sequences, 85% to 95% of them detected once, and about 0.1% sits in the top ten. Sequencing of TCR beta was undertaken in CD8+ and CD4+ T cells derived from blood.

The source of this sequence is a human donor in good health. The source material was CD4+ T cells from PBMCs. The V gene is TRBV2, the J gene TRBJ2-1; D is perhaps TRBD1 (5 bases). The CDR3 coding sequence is TGTGCCAGCAATAAGGGGATTAAAAGTGAGCAGTTCTTC. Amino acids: CASNKGIKSEQFF.